The clone carrying this T cell receptor (beta chain) was found a few times. The data belong to a study of blood T cell repertoires in COVID-19. At the level of the study: Donors in the United States, Italy and Spain gave samples during acute or convalescent COVID-19. In each case, the material was cDNA or gDNA derived from T cells, B-cell-depleted T cells, or PBMCs.

The germline V gene has CDR1 SQVTM and CDR2 ANQGSEA. The V and J ends lost 5 bases and 0 bases, in that order; junction bases with no gene match: 3. The CDR3 is 15 amino acids. Methods used by the authors: From reference gene primer amplification, estimates of nucleated cell counts were derived. Measured with immunoSEQ multiplex PCR; TCRdb has only the in-frame clones, and not every one. Clonal size and the V and J genes are those of that table, whereas D and trimming came from the DNA. The table records about 70,000 clones, about 80% of them present only once. This sequence was found in a woman aged 65 to 85 with acute or convalescent COVID-19. The V and J genes are TRBV29-1 and TRBJ2-3; 12 nucleotides line up with TRBD2. Material: peripheral blood. CDR3 nucleotides: TGCAGCGTTAGACTAGCGGGGGCAAGCACAGATACGCAGTATTTT. It codes for CSVRLAGASTDTQYF.